This T cell receptor beta chain was captured in a study of blood T cell repertoires in COVID-19. Study at large: Acute-phase and convalescent COVID-19 samples originated in the United States, Italy and Spain. PBMCs, B-cell-depleted T cells, or T cells provided the cDNA or gDNA that made up the material.

In the original analysis: Estimation of nucleated cell counts relied on the amplification of reference gene primers. Assay: immunoSEQ multiplex PCR; the TCRdb copy retains only in-frame clones and omits some. The DNA was the basis for D and trimming; V, J and clone size are from that table. Of about 100,000 clones in the sample, over 60% were seen once. Source material: peripheral blood. This TCR came from a man between 65 and 85 years old with acute or convalescent COVID-19.

In DNA form, the CDR3 reads TGTGCCAGCAGTAAGACTGGTCTAGACGAGCAGTACTTC. This sequence encodes CASSKTGLDEQYF. This chain joins TRBV6-4 and TRBJ2-7, with unresolved D. This CDR3 contains 13 residues. Trimming left V 5 bases short and J 5 bases short, with 13 bases between. Per germline, CDR1 MRHNA and CDR2 SNTAGT.